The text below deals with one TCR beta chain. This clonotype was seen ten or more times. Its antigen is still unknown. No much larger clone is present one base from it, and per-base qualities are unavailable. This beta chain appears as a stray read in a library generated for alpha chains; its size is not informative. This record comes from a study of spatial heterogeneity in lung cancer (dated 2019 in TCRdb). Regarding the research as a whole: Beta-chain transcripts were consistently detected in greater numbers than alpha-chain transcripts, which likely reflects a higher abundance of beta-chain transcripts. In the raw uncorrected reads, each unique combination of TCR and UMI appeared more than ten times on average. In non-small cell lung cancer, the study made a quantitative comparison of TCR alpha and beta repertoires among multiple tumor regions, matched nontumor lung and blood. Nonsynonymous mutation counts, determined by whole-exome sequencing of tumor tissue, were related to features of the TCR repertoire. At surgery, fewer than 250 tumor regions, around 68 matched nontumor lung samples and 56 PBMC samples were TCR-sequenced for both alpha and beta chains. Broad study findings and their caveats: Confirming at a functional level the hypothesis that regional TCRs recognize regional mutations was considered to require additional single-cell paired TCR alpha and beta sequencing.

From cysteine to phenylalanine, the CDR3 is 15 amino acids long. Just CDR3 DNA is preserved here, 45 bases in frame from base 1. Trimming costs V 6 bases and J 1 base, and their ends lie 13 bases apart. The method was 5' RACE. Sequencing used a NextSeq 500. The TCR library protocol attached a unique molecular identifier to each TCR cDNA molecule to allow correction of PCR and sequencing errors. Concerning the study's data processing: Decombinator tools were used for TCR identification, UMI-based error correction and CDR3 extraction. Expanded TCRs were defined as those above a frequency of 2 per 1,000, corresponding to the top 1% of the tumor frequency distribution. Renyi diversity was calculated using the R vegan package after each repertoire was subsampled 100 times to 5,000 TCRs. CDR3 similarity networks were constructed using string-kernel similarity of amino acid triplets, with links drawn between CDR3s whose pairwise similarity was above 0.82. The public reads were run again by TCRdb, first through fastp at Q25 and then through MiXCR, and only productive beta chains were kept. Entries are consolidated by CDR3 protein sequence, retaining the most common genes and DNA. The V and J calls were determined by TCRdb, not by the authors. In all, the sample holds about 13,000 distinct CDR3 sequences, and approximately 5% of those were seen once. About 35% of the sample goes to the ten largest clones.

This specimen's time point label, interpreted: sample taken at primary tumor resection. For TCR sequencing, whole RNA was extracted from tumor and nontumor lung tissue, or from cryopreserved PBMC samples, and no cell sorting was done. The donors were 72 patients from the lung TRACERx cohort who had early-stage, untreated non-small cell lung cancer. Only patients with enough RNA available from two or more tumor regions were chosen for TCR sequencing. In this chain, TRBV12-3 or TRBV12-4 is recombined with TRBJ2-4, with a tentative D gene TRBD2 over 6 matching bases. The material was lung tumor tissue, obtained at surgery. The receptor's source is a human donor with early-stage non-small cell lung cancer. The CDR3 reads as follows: CASSPQEGAKNIQYF. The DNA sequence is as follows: TGTGCCAGCAGCCCCCAGGAGGGGGCCAAAAACATTCAGTACTTC.